This paragraph covers one T cell receptor (beta chain) sequence. What this receptor recognizes is not known. One base away there is no much larger clone; base qualities are not given. This record comes from a study of CD8 T cells in ankylosing spondylitis (dated 2017 in TCRdb). About the full investigation: The study set out to find disease-linked TCR variants by profiling T cell receptor beta repertoires in ankylosing spondylitis patients and healthy donors. The full study cohort was made up of about two dozen ankylosing spondylitis patients and over 90 healthy donors. Peripheral blood samples were taken, and synovial fluid was additionally collected from ankylosing spondylitis patients. On the study overall, not on this receptor specifically: Significant enrichment of the disease-linked clones was reported in matched synovial fluid samples from ankylosing spondylitis patients. Some motif variants were previously reported in synovial fluid and blood of reactive arthritis patients, suggesting common disease-initiation mechanisms. A TCR beta motif made up of several highly homologous amino acid variants appeared to be characteristic of blood from ankylosing spondylitis patients. The disease-linked clones showed a CD8+ phenotype and occurred at relatively low frequencies in peripheral blood.

TCRdb names Illumina HiSeq 2500 as the instrument used. Quantitative 5'-RACE with molecular barcodes was used to prepare TCR beta libraries. In the paper's pipeline: A new computational method based on a probabilistic model of VDJ rearrangement was used to identify disease-linked TCR variants. The public reads were reanalyzed by TCRdb: fastp trimming at Q25, MiXCR alignment, in-frame beta chains only. Each entry is one CDR3 protein sequence, shown with its most common DNA and genes. These V and J calls rely on TCRdb rather than the paper's analysis. Here the sample has 250,000 to 400,000 distinct CDR3 sequences; around a tenth occur a single time. The ten largest clones add up to roughly 9.1% of the sample. Source material: blood, either unsorted or a sorted T cell fraction (not recorded which). The origin of this receptor is a female donor with ankylosing spondylitis or in good health (not recorded which).

The nucleotide sequence is given as TGCGCCAGCAGCCCCGAGGGAGTGAGGCAGCCCCAGCATTTT. This encodes CASSPEGVRQPQHF. The sequence links TRBV4-1 to TRBJ1-5; no D gene is confidently identified. The CDR3 starts with the cysteine, ends with the phenylalanine, and has 14 residues. Only the CDR3 part of the read is kept: 42 bases, read in frame from the first base. The trim is 4 bases for V and 7 bases for J, with a gap of 14 bases between the germline ends. The germline V gene supplies CDR1 MGHRA and CDR2 YSYEKL.